Shown below are 6 T cell receptor beta chains from a single sample sequenced in a study of response to subunit inactivated influenza vaccine. TCRdb reanalysed the RT-PCR reads using MiXCR and keeps one entry per CDR3 protein. The table shows hundreds of thousands of distinct CDR3 sequences, with 6.5% to 8% occurring only once. Here the sequenced sample was PBMCs from blood, taken around 2 years after vaccination. These receptors came from a man aged 45 to 70 who received an inactivated influenza vaccine.

V and J are TRBV4-3 and TRBJ2-7, with a possible D match to TRBD1 (5 bases). CDR1 is LGHNA and CDR2 is YSLEER in the germline V gene. This CDR3 is built from 13 residues. The germline V and J ends were trimmed by 1 base and 3 bases, with 7 bases remaining between them. The CDR3 loop is CASSQVQGYEQYF. The CDR3 region has the DNA TGCGCCAGCAGCCAAGTCCAGGGCTACGAGCAGTACTTC.

The gene calls are TRBV11-2 and TRBJ2-1; 9 bases agree with TRBD2. CDR3 size: 17 residues. Per the germline V gene, CDR1 is SGHAT and CDR2 is FQNNGV. J was trimmed by 1 base and V by 4 bases; bases with no gene match: 8. The DNA of the CDR3 is TGTGCCAGCAGCTCGATTCTGAGCGGGGGGTCCTACAATGAGCAGTTCTTC. This translates into CASSSILSGGSYNEQFF.

The rearrangement joins TRBV19 to TRBJ2-7; 10 bases align to TRBD1. With V trimmed by 1 base and J by 4 bases, 4 bases remained unmatched. CDR1 is LNHDA, CDR2 SQIVND, per germline (reference sequence). The CDR3 contains 15 residues. The CDR3 spells CASSIAPGQGYEQYF. The CDR3 DNA reads as TGTGCCAGTAGTATAGCTCCGGGACAGGGGTACGAGCAGTACTTC.

This clonotype was observed a few times. The V and J genes are TRBV5-1 and TRBJ1-3; D gene ambiguous. V lost 8 bases, J lost 3 bases, and 9 bases lay in between. The CDR3 extends over 12 amino acids. Looked up from germline, CDR1 is SGHRS and CDR2 is YFSETQ. As DNA, the CDR3 is TGCGCCAGTCACGGCGATGGAAACACCATATATTTT. This codes for CASHGDGNTIYF.

Ten or more counts support this clonotype. V usage is TRBV20-1 and J usage is TRBJ2-4; D possibly corresponds to TRBD1 (5 bases). The CDR3 spans 11 residues. Germline loops: CDR1 DFQATT, CDR2 SNEGSKA (reference sequence). Trimming removed 6 bases from V and 5 bases from J, with 8 bases in between. CDR3 DNA: TGCAGTGCGAAGACAGAAAACATTCAGTACTTC. Protein: CSAKTENIQYF.

The rearrangement uses TRBV7-9 and TRBJ1-6; 12 bases fit TRBD1. The CDR3 runs 16 residues. CDR1 is SEHNR and CDR2 is FQNEAQ in the germline V gene (reference sequence). V lost 1 base and J lost 13; bases outside the gene matches: 8. The CDR3, as DNA: TGTGCCAGCAGCTTAGGTCCTCGGGACAGGGGGCGGCCCCTCCACTTT. It encodes CASSLGPRDRGRPLHF.